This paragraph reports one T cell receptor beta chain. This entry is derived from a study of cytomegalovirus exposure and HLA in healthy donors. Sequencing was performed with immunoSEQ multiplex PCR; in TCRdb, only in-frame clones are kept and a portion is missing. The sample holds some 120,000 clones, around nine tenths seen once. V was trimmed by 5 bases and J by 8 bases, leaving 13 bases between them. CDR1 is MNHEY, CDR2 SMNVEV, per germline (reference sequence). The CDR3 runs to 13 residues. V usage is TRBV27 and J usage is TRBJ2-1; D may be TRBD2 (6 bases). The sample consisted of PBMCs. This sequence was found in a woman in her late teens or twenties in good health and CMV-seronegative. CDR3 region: CASSTGVRDEQFF. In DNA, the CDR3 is TGTGCCAGCAGTACGGGAGTAAGGGATGAGCAGTTCTTC.